The 18 T cell receptor beta chains listed next were all sequenced from one sample in a study of human T cells and chemical hapten exposure. Sequencing started from total RNA isolated from unfractionated whole blood. TCRdb independently ran MiXCR on the 5' RACE reads; one entry per CDR3 protein. Seen here are approximately 80,000 distinct CDR3 sequences, 15% to 20% observed once, and the top ten hold approximately 7%. The receptors here all came from a female donor in good health.

This clonotype showed up just a few times. The gene calls are TRBV9 and TRBJ1-2, with 7 bases identical to TRBD1. CDR1 is SGDLS and CDR2 is YYNGEE in the germline V gene. With V trimmed by 2 bases and J by 3 bases, 10 bases remained unmatched. CDR3 length: 16 residues. The DNA of the CDR3 is TGTGCCAGCAGCGTCGAGGGGGCATCCTCTTACTATGGCTACACCTTC. Translating it yields CASSVEGASSYYGYTF.

DNA of the CDR3: TGTGCCAGCAGTTTAGAAGCGCCTGACTACAATGAGCAGTTCTTC. Translated: CASSLEAPDYNEQFF. The rearrangement links TRBV27 to TRBJ2-1, with D unresolved. CDR1 is MNHEY and CDR2 is SMNVEV in the germline V gene (reference sequence). The CDR3 is 15 residues long. Between the trimmed V and J ends, which lost 2 bases and 3 bases, there was a span of 11 bases.

Only a few counts were recorded for this clonotype. The chain joins TRBV10-2 to TRBJ1-1; D call uncertain. The CDR3 sequence is 15 residues long. Trimming removed 2 bases at V and 0 bases at J, with 10 bases between. Germline CDR1 reads WSHSY; CDR2 reads SAAADI. This CDR3 reads CASSETAGLNTEAFF. The CDR3 DNA reads as TGCGCCAGCAGTGAGACGGCAGGCCTGAACACTGAAGCTTTCTTT.

V usage is TRBV5-1 and J usage is TRBJ2-2; D possibly corresponds to TRBD2 (6 bases). From germline, CDR1 is SGHRS and CDR2 YFSETQ. V lost 1 base to trimming and J lost 5 bases, with 15 bases between them. The CDR3 is 16 residues long. The chain's CDR3 is CASSLTPSDLTGELFF. DNA for the CDR3: TGCGCCAGCAGCTTGACCCCTAGCGACTTAACCGGGGAGCTGTTTTTT.

The chain employs TRBV28 and TRBJ2-3; 12 bases align to TRBD2. The CDR3 extends over 17 amino acids. The germline V gene encodes CDR1 MDHEN and CDR2 SYDVKM. V trimming: 1 base; J trimming: 7 bases; junction bases outside the gene matches: 9. CDR3 sequence (DNA): TGTGCCAGCAGTTTATTGGCTAGCGGGAGGGCCACTAATACGCAGTATTTT. Amino acid sequence: CASSLLASGRATNTQYF.

A few counts support this clonotype. The gene calls are TRBV7-2 and TRBJ2-3, with 12 bases fitting TRBD2. V was pared by 2 bases and J by 8 bases, with 5 bases of the junction left unmatched. Germline V gene data show CDR1 as SGHTA and CDR2 as FQGNSA. This CDR3 spans 15 amino acids. CDR3 sequence reads: CASSLSLAGGVTQYF. The DNA for the CDR3 is TGTGCCAGCAGCTTATCGCTAGCGGGGGGGGTTACGCAGTATTTT.

This clonotype has only one observation. The chain recombines TRBV14 with TRBJ1-1, with 10 nucleotides matching TRBD1. Trimming took 4 bases from V and 6 from J; bases not matched to a gene: 11. The germline gives CDR1 SGHDN, CDR2 FVKESK. The CDR3 covers 16 residues. Here the CDR3 reads CASSRPGTGDRAEAFF. CDR3 nucleotide sequence: TGTGCCAGCAGCCGTCCCGGGACAGGGGATAGGGCTGAAGCTTTCTTT.

This clonotype was counted a few times. This chain uses TRBV12-3 or TRBV12-4 with TRBJ2-1, with D possibly TRBD1 on 6 matching bases. Trimming took off 1 base at V and 9 bases at J, with 7 bases between the two ends. This CDR3 region has 12 residues. This CDR3 is CASSLGGGEQFF. The DNA of the CDR3 is TGTGCCAGCAGTTTAGGAGGGGGTGAGCAGTTCTTC.

This clonotype was detected a few times. The chain combines TRBV7-9 with TRBJ1-2, with 11 bases identical to TRBD1. V gave up 4 bases and J gave up 5 bases; unmatched junction bases: 6. The CDR3 spans 15 residues. Germline V gives CDR1 SEHNR, CDR2 FQNEAQ (reference sequence). The CDR3 reads CASSSGQGDSYGYTF. DNA for the CDR3: TGTGCCAGCAGCTCGGGACAGGGGGATTCATATGGCTACACCTTC.

The gene calls are TRBV7-8 and TRBJ1-3, with 7 bases fitting TRBD1. The CDR3 loop spans 14 amino acids. Germline loops: CDR1 SGHVS, CDR2 FQNEAQ. After removal of 5 bases from V and 2 bases from J, the junction contained 3 bases not matched to a gene. CDR3 DNA: TGTGCCAGCAGCCCAGGGGGACCTGGAAACACCATATATTTT. Encoded protein: CASSPGGPGNTIYF.

This clonotype was seen more than once but under ten times. As DNA, the CDR3 is TGTGCCAGCAGTTTGGGGACAGGGGGGCTTTACACTGAAGCTTTCTTT. Its protein is CASSLGTGGLYTEAFF. The rearrangement links TRBV28 to TRBJ1-1; 11 bases match TRBD1. The CDR3 has 16 residues. Unmatched junction bases numbered 6, after V lost 3 bases and J lost 3 bases. Germline CDR1 is MDHEN and CDR2 is SYDVKM.

The chain uses TRBV6-2 or TRBV6-3 and TRBJ1-5; TRBD1 agrees at 9 bases. Germline CDR1 reads MNHEY; CDR2 reads SVGEGT. With V trimmed by 2 bases and J by 0 bases, 8 bases remained unmatched. The CDR3 has 18 amino acids. The CDR3 sequence is CASSYPGTGTFSNQPQHF. The CDR3 bases are TGTGCCAGCAGTTACCCCGGGACAGGGACTTTTAGCAATCAGCCCCAGCATTTT.

The rearrangement links TRBV20-1 to TRBJ2-1, with a possible D match to TRBD2 (6 bases). Germline CDR1 reads DFQATT; CDR2 reads SNEGSKA (reference sequence). The CDR3 length is 15 residues. V was shortened by 0 bases and J by 5 bases, with 14 bases between the two germline ends. The CDR3 DNA reads TGCAGTGCTAGAGATCCCAGGCGGGGTAACAATGAGCAGTTCTTC. This gives the protein CSARDPRRGNNEQFF.

This clonotype appeared a few times. This chain links TRBV30 with TRBJ1-5; D unresolved. Trimming pared 0 bases from V and 3 bases from J, leaving 6 bases between. From germline, CDR1 is GTSNPN and CDR2 SVGIG (reference sequence). The CDR3 loop spans 13 amino acids. CDR3 DNA: TGTGCCTGGAGTGTAAGGGACAATCAGCCCCAGCATTTT. Amino acids: CAWSVRDNQPQHF.

The rearrangement joins TRBV11-2 to TRBJ1-4, with 9 positions matching TRBD1. Looked up from germline, CDR1 is SGHAT and CDR2 is FQNNGV. The CDR3 loop spans 13 amino acids. The trim removed 5 bases at V and 8 bases at J, leaving 3 bases unmatched. The CDR3 nucleotides are TGTGCCAGCAGCCGACAGGGGGACGAAAAACTGTTTTTT. Encoded protein: CASSRQGDEKLFF.

This clonotype was seen a handful of times. CDR3 sequence: CASSPTLGNTIYF. The CDR3 region has the DNA TGTGCCAGCAGTCCGACGCTAGGAAACACCATATATTTT. The chain has TRBV6-5 and TRBJ1-3; D gene unclear. Trimming pared 5 bases from V and 4 bases from J, leaving 9 bases between. CDR1 and CDR2 from the germline V gene are MNHEY and SVGAGI. This CDR3 is 13 amino acids long.

The CDR3: CASRAALSADEQYF. The CDR3 region has the DNA TGTGCCAGCAGGGCGGCCCTGTCTGCTGACGAGCAGTACTTC. The chain has TRBV28 and TRBJ2-7; D remains ambiguous. The CDR3 consists of 14 residues. Germline V lookup: CDR1 MDHEN, CDR2 SYDVKM. Trimming shortened V by 6 bases and J by 5 bases, and 17 bases separated the two germline ends.

This sequence joins TRBV27 and TRBJ1-2; possibly TRBD1 for D (5 bases). The germline gives CDR1 MNHEY, CDR2 SMNVEV (reference sequence). The ends were cut back, 5 bases at V and 7 bases at J, with 14 bases in the middle. The CDR3 has 13 amino acids. This chain's CDR3 is CASSIQGIGGYTF. The CDR3 DNA is TGTGCCAGCAGTATCCAGGGAATAGGTGGCTACACCTTC.